A selection of T cell receptor beta chains follows, all from one sample in a study of cytomegalovirus exposure and HLA in healthy donors. Assay: immunoSEQ multiplex PCR; the TCRdb copy retains only in-frame clones and omits some. The table includes about 330,000 clones, roughly nine tenths detected once. Sequences were obtained from PBMCs. Receptors originate from a woman aged 25 to 39 in good health and CMV-seropositive. Both conserved end residues are part of each CDR3. Fields, in order: V gene, D gene, clone size, J gene, CDR3 DNA, CDR3 protein. A D gene is named only where the DNA matches it firmly. Clone size, where shown, is once, few, many, or a class for clones that have expanded.

TRBV2,TRBD1,-,TRBJ2-7,TGTGCCAGCAACCGGGACAGGGGCTACGAGCAGTACTTC,CASNRDRGYEQYF
TRBV30,TRBD1,-,TRBJ1-2,TGTGCCTGGAGTGAACAGGGGAATGGCTACACCTTC,CAWSEQGNGYTF
TRBV9,-,-,TRBJ2-7,TGTGCCAGCAGCGTAGGTGGCAGGGGTTCCTACGAGCAGTACTTC,CASSVGGRGSYEQYF
TRBV9,-,-,TRBJ2-7,TGTGCCAGCAGCGTAGGGCAGGGCAACGAGCAGTACTTC,CASSVGQGNEQYF
TRBV27,-,once,TRBJ2-1,TGTGCCAGCAGTCCCAAGGTGGTGGGGGCTTACAATGAGCAGTTCTTC,CASSPKVVGAYNEQFF
TRBV27,TRBD2,-,TRBJ2-1,TGTGCCAGCAGCTTAGCGGGAGGGGGGTACAATGAGCAGTTCTTC,CASSLAGGGYNEQFF
TRBV4-1,-,-,TRBJ2-7,TGCGCCAGCAGCCAAGTTAGCGGAGGCTACGAGCAGTACTTC,CASSQVSGGYEQYF
TRBV9,-,once,TRBJ1-3,TGTGCCAGCAGCGGCGGCATGGGGTGGGGAAACACCATATATTTT,CASSGGMGWGNTIYF
TRBV5-6,TRBD1,once,TRBJ1-5,TGTGCCAGCAAGCCGGGACAGGCTAGCAATCAGCCCCAGCATTTT,CASKPGQASNQPQHF
TRBV18,-,-,TRBJ1-4,TGTGCCAGCTCCGCCTTATGGACGGACAATGAAAAACTGTTTTTT,CASSALWTDNEKLFF
TRBV10-2,TRBD1,-,TRBJ1-5,TGCGCCAGCAGTGACACCGGGACAGCGGCTCAGCCCCAGCATTTT,CASSDTGTAAQPQHF
TRBV28,-,-,TRBJ2-7,TGTGCCAGCAGTTACACAGGGGGGGGCGAGCAGTACTTC,CASSYTGGGEQYF
TRBV5-4,-,many,TRBJ1-3,TGTGCCAGCAGCTTGGGGGGGACTGGAAACACCATATATTTT,CASSLGGTGNTIYF
TRBV25-1,TRBD1,-,TRBJ1-4,TGTGCCAGCAGTGACTCGGGACAGTTTAATGAAAAACTGTTTTTT,CASSDSGQFNEKLFF
TRBV2,TRBD2,-,TRBJ2-7,TGTGCCAGCAGTGTGGGGCTAGCGGCATACGAGCAGTACTTC,CASSVGLAAYEQYF
TRBV7-9,-,-,TRBJ1-2,TGTGCCAGCAGCCGGAGGGACCGATCTAACTATGGCTACACCTTC,CASSRRDRSNYGYTF
TRBV29-1,-,-,TRBJ2-3,TGCAGCGTCAGCGGCGGGTCTGGCACAGATACGCAGTATTTT,CSVSGGSGTDTQYF
TRBV5-1,TRBD1,-,TRBJ1-2,TGCGCCAGCAGCAGCGACAGGGTAGGCTATGGCTACACCTTC,CASSSDRVGYGYTF
TRBV27,-,-,TRBJ1-2,TGTGCCAGCAGTTTAGGCTATGAAGGCTATGGCTACACCTTC,CASSLGYEGYGYTF
TRBV5-1,TRBD1,few,TRBJ1-5,TGCGCCAGCAGCTTGGGGGACAGGGGCAATCAGCCCCAGCATTTT,CASSLGDRGNQPQHF
TRBV7-9,-,once,TRBJ2-7,TGTGCCAGCAGCCAGACGGGGACCCCATACGAGCAGTACTTC,CASSQTGTPYEQYF
TRBV5-1,-,-,TRBJ2-7,TGCGCCAGCAGCTTGGTTGGGGGGCCTAACTACGAGCAGTACTTC,CASSLVGGPNYEQYF
TRBV6-1,-,-,TRBJ1-1,TGTGCCAGCAGTGGGTCAGGGATGAGGACGAACACTGAAGCTTTCTTT,CASSGSGMRTNTEAFF
TRBV29-1,TRBD1,-,TRBJ1-1,TGCAGCGTTGTGGGGACAGGGGGAATGAACACTGAAGCTTTCTTT,CSVVGTGGMNTEAFF
TRBV4-1,TRBD2,-,TRBJ2-3,TGCGCCAGCAGCCAAACAGGACTAGCCCCAGATACGCAGTATTTT,CASSQTGLAPDTQYF
TRBV23-1,TRBD2,few,TRBJ2-1,TGCGCCAGCACCCGACTAGCGGGGGGGCCCTACAATGAGCAGTTCTTC,CASTRLAGGPYNEQFF
TRBV2,-,-,TRBJ1-5,TGTGCCAGCAACTGGGGCCGGGGCAATCAGCCCCAGCATTTT,CASNWGRGNQPQHF
TRBV19,-,-,TRBJ2-7,TGTGCCAGTAGTATGGGCAGGGGCTACGAGCAGTACTTC,CASSMGRGYEQYF
TRBV18,TRBD1,-,TRBJ1-2,TGTGCCAGCTCCCAGGGGACAGGGGTCGGCTACACCTTC,CASSQGTGVGYTF
TRBV11-2,-,-,TRBJ2-7,TGTGCCAGCAGCTTAGATGCTATCTACGAGCAGTACTTC,CASSLDAIYEQYF
TRBV13,-,-,TRBJ2-7,TGTGCCAGCAGCCCCCAGACAACCTACGAGCAGTACTTC,CASSPQTTYEQYF
TRBV10-3,-,few,TRBJ1-2,TGTGCCATCAGAGGACTTATCGCTAGACAGAACTATGGCTACACCTTC,CAIRGLIARQNYGYTF
TRBV6-5,-,-,TRBJ2-3,TGTGCCAGCAGTTACTCGCCGGGGGCGTTCGATACGCAGTATTTT,CASSYSPGAFDTQYF
TRBV29-1,TRBD2,-,TRBJ2-1,TGCAGCGTACCCGGGATAGCGGGGACCTCCTACAATGAGCAGTTCTTC,CSVPGIAGTSYNEQFF
TRBV7-2,TRBD2,once,TRBJ2-7,TGTGCCAGCAGCCCCCGCCTAGCGGGGGCCGAGCAGTACTTC,CASSPRLAGAEQYF
TRBV7-8,-,few,TRBJ2-2,TGTGCCAGCAGCGGAAAAAGGGTCACCGGGGAGCTGTTTTTT,CASSGKRVTGELFF
TRBV28,-,-,TRBJ1-5,TGTGCCAGCAGTTCGCCGGGTACGAGCAATCAGCCCCAGCATTTT,CASSSPGTSNQPQHF
TRBV2,-,-,TRBJ2-7,TGTGCCAGCATTACCGGACAGAACTACGAGCAGTACTTC,CASITGQNYEQYF
TRBV27,TRBD2,-,TRBJ2-1,TGTGCCAGCAGTCCTGGGACTAGCGGGAAGAATGAGCAGTTCTTC,CASSPGTSGKNEQFF
TRBV11-2,TRBD1,-,TRBJ2-7,TGTGCCAGCAGCCGGTCTCTGGACAGGACCTACGAGCAGTACTTC,CASSRSLDRTYEQYF
TRBV15,TRBD2,-,TRBJ2-5,TGTGCCACCAGCAGAGATCAAGGGCTAGCGGGAGTCGAGACCCAGTACTTC,CATSRDQGLAGVETQYF
TRBV6-1,TRBD2,-,TRBJ2-1,TGTGCCAGCAGTGAAACAACGGGACTAGCGGGAAGGGAGTTCTTC,CASSETTGLAGREFF
TRBV7-6,TRBD1,-,TRBJ2-7,TGTGCCAGCAGCGCAGGGACAGGGGCCGACGAGCAGTACTTC,CASSAGTGADEQYF
TRBV7-6,TRBD1,-,TRBJ2-2,TGTGCCAGCAGCTTGGGGACAGGGGTCCCCGGGGAGCTGTTTTTT,CASSLGTGVPGELFF
TRBV5-1,-,-,TRBJ2-1,TGCGCCAGCAGCCTGCCGGACCCCTACAATGAGCAGTTCTTC,CASSLPDPYNEQFF
TRBV5-1,TRBD2,-,TRBJ2-5,TGCGCCAGCGTGGGGACTAGCGGGTACCAAGAGACCCAGTACTTC,CASVGTSGYQETQYF
TRBV29-1,TRBD1,-,TRBJ1-2,TGCAGCGTTGCAGGACAGGGGAATGGCTACACCTTC,CSVAGQGNGYTF
TRBV6-5,TRBD2,-,TRBJ2-7,TGTGCCAGCAGTTACGGACTTTCATTGCTAGCGGAAGAGCAGTACTTC,CASSYGLSLLAEEQYF
TRBV9,-,-,TRBJ2-2,TGTGCCAGCAGCTATACCTGGGGCACCGGGGAGCTGTTTTTT,CASSYTWGTGELFF
TRBV6-1,-,-,TRBJ1-2,TGTGCCAGCAGCAAGACCCCGGGGGTGTATGGCTACACCTTC,CASSKTPGVYGYTF
TRBV27,TRBD1,-,TRBJ2-3,TGTGCCAGCAGTTTAGTCAGACAGGGGGCAGATACGCAGTATTTT,CASSLVRQGADTQYF
TRBV7-2,-,-,TRBJ2-3,TGTGCCAGCAGCGTTCCTAGCACAGATACGCAGTATTTT,CASSVPSTDTQYF
TRBV6-1,TRBD1,-,TRBJ2-5,TGTGCCAGCAGGGACAGGGGACAATTACTTGAGACCCAGTACTTC,CASRDRGQLLETQYF
TRBV27,-,-,TRBJ2-3,TGTGCCAGCAGTAAAGGGGCAGATACGCAGTATTTT,CASSKGADTQYF
TRBV27,TRBD2,once,TRBJ2-3,TGTGCCAGCAGTTTATCTTGGGGGGAAGCGGGGGTGGGGACAGATACGCAGTATTTT,CASSLSWGEAGVGTDTQYF
TRBV5-1,TRBD1,-,TRBJ1-5,TGCGCCAGCAGCTTGGGACAGGGGGACAATCAGCCCCAGCATTTT,CASSLGQGDNQPQHF
TRBV10-3,-,once,TRBJ1-2,TGTGCCATCAGTGGGAACCGTCGACAGGCCCCTAACTATGGCTACACCTTC,CAISGNRRQAPNYGYTF